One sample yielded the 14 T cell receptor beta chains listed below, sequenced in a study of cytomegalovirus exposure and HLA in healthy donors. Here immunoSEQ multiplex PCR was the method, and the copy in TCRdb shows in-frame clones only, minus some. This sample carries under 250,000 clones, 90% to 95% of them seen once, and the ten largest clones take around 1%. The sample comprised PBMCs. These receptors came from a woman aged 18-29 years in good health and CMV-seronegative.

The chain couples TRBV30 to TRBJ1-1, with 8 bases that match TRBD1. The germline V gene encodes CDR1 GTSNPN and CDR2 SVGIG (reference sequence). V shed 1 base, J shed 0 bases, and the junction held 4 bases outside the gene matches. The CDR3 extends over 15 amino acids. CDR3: CAWSGDRPMNTEAFF. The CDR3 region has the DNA TGTGCCTGGAGTGGGGACAGGCCCATGAACACTGAAGCTTTCTTT.

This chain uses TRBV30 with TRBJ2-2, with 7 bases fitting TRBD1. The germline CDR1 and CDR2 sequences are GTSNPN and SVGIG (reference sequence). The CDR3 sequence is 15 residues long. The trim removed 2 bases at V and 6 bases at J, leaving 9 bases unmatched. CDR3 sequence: CAWSIRQGESGELFF. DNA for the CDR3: TGTGCCTGGAGTATAAGACAGGGAGAGTCCGGGGAGCTGTTTTTT.

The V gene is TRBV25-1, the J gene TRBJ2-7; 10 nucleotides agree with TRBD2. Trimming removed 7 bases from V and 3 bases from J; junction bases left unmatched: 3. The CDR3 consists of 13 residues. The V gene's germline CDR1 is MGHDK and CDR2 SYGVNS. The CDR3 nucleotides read TGTGCCAGCATGAGGACTAGCGGCTACGAGCAGTACTTC. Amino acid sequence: CASMRTSGYEQYF.

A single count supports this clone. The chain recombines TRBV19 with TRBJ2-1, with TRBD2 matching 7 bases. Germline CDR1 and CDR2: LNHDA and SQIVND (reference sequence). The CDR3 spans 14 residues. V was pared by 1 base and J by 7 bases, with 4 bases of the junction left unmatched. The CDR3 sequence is CASSIGGRGNEQFF. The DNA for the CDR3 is TGTGCCAGTAGTATAGGCGGGAGAGGAAATGAGCAGTTCTTC.

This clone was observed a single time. CDR3 coding DNA: TGTGCCTGGGAAAACAGGGGCGGCAATCAGCCCCAGCATTTT. Amino acid sequence: CAWENRGGNQPQHF. The genes are TRBV30 and TRBJ1-5; 7 nucleotides agree with TRBD1. CDR1 and CDR2 from the germline V gene are GTSNPN and SVGIG (reference sequence). This CDR3 contains 14 residues. The ends lost 5 bases at V and 2 bases at J; junction bases unmatched: 6.

CDR3 residues: CASSLGGVNQPQHF. CDR3 DNA sequence: TGTGCCAGCAGCTTAGGAGGGGTCAATCAGCCCCAGCATTTT. The chain employs TRBV5-6 and TRBJ1-5, with D perhaps TRBD1 (5 bases). The CDR3 length is 14 residues. With 2 bases removed from V and 3 bases from J, the gap between germline ends came to 9 bases. Germline CDR1 and CDR2: SGHDT and YYEEEE.

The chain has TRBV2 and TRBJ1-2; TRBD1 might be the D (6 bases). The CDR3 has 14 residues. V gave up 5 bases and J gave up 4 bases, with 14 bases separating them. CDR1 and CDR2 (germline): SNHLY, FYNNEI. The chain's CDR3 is CASSPDRSRYGYTF. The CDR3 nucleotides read TGTGCCAGCAGTCCAGACAGGAGTCGCTATGGCTACACCTTC.

CDR3: CASSYNSGSSYEQYF. The CDR3 DNA sequence: TGTGCCAGCAGTTACAATAGCGGAAGCTCCTACGAGCAGTACTTC. V is TRBV6-5 and J is TRBJ2-7; D is possibly TRBD2 (6 bases). The CDR3 sequence is 15 residues long. Trimming shortened V by 2 bases and J by 0 bases, and 11 bases separated the two germline ends. Germline loops: CDR1 MNHEY, CDR2 SVGAGI.

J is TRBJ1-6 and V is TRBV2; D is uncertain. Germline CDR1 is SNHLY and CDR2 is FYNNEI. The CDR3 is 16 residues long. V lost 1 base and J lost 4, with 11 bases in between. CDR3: CASSEVRARYNSPLHF. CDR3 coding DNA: TGTGCCAGCAGTGAAGTGAGGGCTCGGTATAATTCACCCCTCCACTTT.

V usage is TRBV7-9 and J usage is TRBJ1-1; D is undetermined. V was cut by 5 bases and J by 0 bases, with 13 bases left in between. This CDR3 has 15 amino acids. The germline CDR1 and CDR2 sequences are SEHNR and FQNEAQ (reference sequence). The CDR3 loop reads CASSPLMEVNTEAFF. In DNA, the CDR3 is TGTGCCAGCAGCCCCCTTATGGAGGTGAACACTGAAGCTTTCTTT. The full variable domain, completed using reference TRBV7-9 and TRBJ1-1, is DTGVSQNPRHKITKRGQNVTFRCDPISEHNRLYWYRQTLGQGPEFLTYFQNEAQLEKSRLLSDRFSAERPKGSFSTLEIQRTEQGDSAMYLCASSPLMEVNTEAFFGQGTRLTVV.

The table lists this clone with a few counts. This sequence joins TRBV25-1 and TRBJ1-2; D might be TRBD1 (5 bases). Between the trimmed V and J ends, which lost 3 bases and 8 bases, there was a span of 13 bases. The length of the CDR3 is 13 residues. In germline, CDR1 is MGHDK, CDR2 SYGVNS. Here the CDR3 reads CASSEEGRGGYTF. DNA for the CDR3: TGTGCCAGCAGTGAGGAGGGACGCGGGGGCTACACCTTC.

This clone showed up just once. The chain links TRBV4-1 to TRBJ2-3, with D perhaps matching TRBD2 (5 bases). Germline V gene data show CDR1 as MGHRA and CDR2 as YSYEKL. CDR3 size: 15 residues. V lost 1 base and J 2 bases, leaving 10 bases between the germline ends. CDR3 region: CASSQGTLYTDTQYF. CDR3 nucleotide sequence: TGCGCCAGCAGCCAAGGGACTCTATACACAGATACGCAGTATTTT.

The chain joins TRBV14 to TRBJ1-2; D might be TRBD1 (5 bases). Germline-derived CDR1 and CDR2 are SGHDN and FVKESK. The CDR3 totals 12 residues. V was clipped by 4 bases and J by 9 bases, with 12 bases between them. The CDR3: CASSRGRVSYTF. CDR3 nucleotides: TGTGCCAGCAGCCGCGGCAGGGTTAGCTACACCTTC.

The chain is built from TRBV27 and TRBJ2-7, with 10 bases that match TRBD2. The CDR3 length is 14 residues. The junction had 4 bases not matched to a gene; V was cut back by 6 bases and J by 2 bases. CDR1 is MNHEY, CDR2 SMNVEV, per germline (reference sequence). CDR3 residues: CASSQREGPYEQYF. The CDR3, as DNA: TGTGCCAGCAGCCAGCGGGAGGGCCCCTACGAGCAGTACTTC.